This is a list of T cell receptor beta chains from one sample in a study of naive and memory T cell subsets. TCRdb redid the calling of the UMI-ligation and nested PCR reads with MiXCR, one entry per CDR3 protein. This sample has about 85,000 distinct CDR3 sequences, with around 14% found just once. What was sequenced was central memory CD4+ T cells from blood. The source is a human donor in good health. The CDR3 runs from the conserved cysteine through the conserved F or W. D genes are given only for firm matches. The size of a clone is reported for some rows only, either as once, few or many, or as a class for expanded clones.

j_gene: TRBJ2-7
abundance: few
v_gene: TRBV9
d_gene: .
CDR3aa: CASSPAGTRPRQYF
CDR3nt: TGTGCCAGCAGCCCGGCCGGGACCAGACCACGGCAGTACTTC

j_gene: TRBJ2-3
abundance: .
v_gene: TRBV20-1
d_gene: .
CDR3aa: CSAKVTDTQYF
CDR3nt: TGCAGTGCCAAAGTAACAGATACGCAGTATTTT

j_gene: TRBJ1-6
abundance: few
v_gene: TRBV28
d_gene: .
CDR3aa: CASSREFNSPLHF
CDR3nt: TGTGCCAGCAGCAGGGAATTCAATTCACCCCTCCACTTT

j_gene: TRBJ1-6
abundance: few
v_gene: TRBV20-1
d_gene: TRBD1
CDR3aa: CSAKQGPYNSPLHF
CDR3nt: TGCAGTGCTAAACAGGGGCCCTATAATTCACCCCTCCACTTT

j_gene: TRBJ2-3
abundance: .
v_gene: TRBV5-1
d_gene: TRBD2
CDR3aa: CASLRTSGSVDTQYF
CDR3nt: TGCGCCAGCCTCCGGACTAGCGGGAGTGTAGATACGCAGTATTTT

j_gene: TRBJ1-5
abundance: many
v_gene: TRBV7-2
d_gene: .
CDR3aa: CASSRGDRPGWPQHF
CDR3nt: TGTGCCAGCAGTCGAGGCGACAGGCCAGGGTGGCCCCAGCATTTT

j_gene: TRBJ2-1
abundance: .
v_gene: TRBV29-1
d_gene: TRBD2
CDR3aa: CSVEEGTSGNEQFF
CDR3nt: TGCAGCGTTGAAGAGGGGACTAGCGGCAATGAGCAGTTCTTC

j_gene: TRBJ2-7
abundance: .
v_gene: TRBV12-3/TRBV12-4
d_gene: .
CDR3aa: CASSLGRYEQYF
CDR3nt: TGTGCCAGCAGTTTAGGCAGGTACGAGCAGTACTTC

j_gene: TRBJ2-1
abundance: .
v_gene: TRBV7-3
d_gene: .
CDR3aa: CASSLNIDEQFF
CDR3nt: TGTGCCAGCAGCTTAAATATCGATGAGCAGTTCTTC

j_gene: TRBJ1-2
abundance: few
v_gene: TRBV19
d_gene: .
CDR3aa: CASTLREANYGYTF
CDR3nt: TGTGCCAGTACCCTCCGGGAGGCCAACTATGGCTACACCTTC

j_gene: TRBJ2-7
abundance: .
v_gene: TRBV6-1
d_gene: .
CDR3aa: CASSERFHEQYF
CDR3nt: TGTGCCAGCAGTGAAAGGTTCCACGAGCAGTACTTC

j_gene: TRBJ1-1
abundance: many
v_gene: TRBV30
d_gene: .
CDR3aa: CAWSVNRDTEAFF
CDR3nt: TGTGCCTGGAGTGTAAACAGGGACACTGAAGCTTTCTTT

j_gene: TRBJ1-5
abundance: once
v_gene: TRBV3-1
d_gene: .
CDR3aa: CASSQDLTDNQPQHF
CDR3nt: TGTGCCAGCAGCCAAGATCTGACAGATAATCAGCCCCAGCATTTT

j_gene: TRBJ2-7
abundance: .
v_gene: TRBV20-1
d_gene: .
CDR3aa: CSAYGGGSSREQYF
CDR3nt: TGCAGTGCTTACGGGGGTGGGTCTTCGCGGGAGCAGTACTTC

j_gene: TRBJ2-2
abundance: .
v_gene: TRBV20-1
d_gene: TRBD2
CDR3aa: CSARVAGVTGELFF
CDR3nt: TGCAGTGCTAGAGTAGCGGGAGTAACCGGGGAGCTGTTTTTT

j_gene: TRBJ2-3
abundance: many
v_gene: TRBV12-3/TRBV12-4
d_gene: TRBD2
CDR3aa: CASSLLSGSLSTDTQYF
CDR3nt: TGTGCCAGCAGCCTCCTAAGCGGGAGTCTTAGCACAGATACGCAGTATTTT

j_gene: TRBJ2-3
abundance: many
v_gene: TRBV7-2
d_gene: .
CDR3aa: CASSLGLLTDTQYF
CDR3nt: TGTGCCAGCAGCTTAGGACTTCTCACAGATACGCAGTATTTT

j_gene: TRBJ2-4
abundance: .
v_gene: TRBV5-5
d_gene: .
CDR3aa: CASSLDRADIQYF
CDR3nt: TGTGCCAGCAGCTTGGACAGGGCCGACATTCAGTACTTC

j_gene: TRBJ2-5
abundance: many
v_gene: TRBV29-1
d_gene: .
CDR3aa: CSVGDRGGGETQYF
CDR3nt: TGCAGCGTGGGTGACAGGGGAGGGGGGGAGACCCAGTACTTC

j_gene: TRBJ1-2
abundance: .
v_gene: TRBV7-6
d_gene: .
CDR3aa: CASSPQGNYGYTF
CDR3nt: TGTGCCAGCAGCCCCCAGGGGAACTATGGCTACACCTTC

j_gene: TRBJ2-1
abundance: .
v_gene: TRBV9
d_gene: TRBD1
CDR3aa: CASSAGTGGLSNEQFF
CDR3nt: TGTGCCAGCAGCGCCGGGACAGGGGGCCTCTCCAATGAGCAGTTCTTC

j_gene: TRBJ2-1
abundance: .
v_gene: TRBV6-2/TRBV6-3
d_gene: .
CDR3aa: CASSPPYGVGVNEQFF
CDR3nt: TGTGCCAGCAGTCCCCCTTACGGAGTGGGTGTGAATGAGCAGTTCTTC

j_gene: TRBJ2-1
abundance: few
v_gene: TRBV12-3/TRBV12-4
d_gene: .
CDR3aa: CASSPGSNLSPEQFF
CDR3nt: TGTGCCAGCAGCCCAGGGTCTAATTTAAGTCCTGAGCAGTTCTTC

j_gene: TRBJ1-1
abundance: many
v_gene: TRBV29-1
d_gene: .
CDR3aa: CSGRENTEAFF
CDR3nt: TGCAGCGGTAGGGAGAACACTGAAGCTTTCTTT

j_gene: TRBJ1-1
abundance: few
v_gene: TRBV7-2
d_gene: .
CDR3aa: CASSLRANTEAFF
CDR3nt: TGTGCCAGCAGCTTACGGGCGAACACTGAAGCTTTCTTT

j_gene: TRBJ2-5
abundance: few
v_gene: TRBV5-1
d_gene: TRBD2
CDR3aa: CASSRGGDLQETQYF
CDR3nt: TGCGCCAGCAGCCGGGGGGGAGACTTACAAGAGACCCAGTACTTC